This entry is about one TCR beta chain. This sample also contains other DNA sequences that code for the same CDR3. Here immunoSEQ multiplex PCR was the method, and the copy in TCRdb shows in-frame clones only, minus some. The sample lists approximately 1.5 million clones, approximately 98.5% occurring once. The data originate from a study of shared clonotypes between healthy human individuals. Sequenced sample: naive CD4+ T cells sorted from blood. As for subset: CD45RA+ positively selected. The clonotype comes from a man aged 25 to 40 in good health.

CDR3 coding DNA: TGCGCCAGCAGCTTAACAGGGAGGGATCAGCCCCAGCATTTT. Its translation is CASSLTGRDQPQHF. The chain combines TRBV5-1 with TRBJ1-5, with D possibly matching TRBD1 (6 bases). The CDR3 runs to 14 residues. V was clipped by 2 bases and J by 5 bases, with 11 bases between them. In germline, CDR1 is SGHRS, CDR2 YFSETQ.